These 22 T cell receptor beta chains were all obtained from the same sample, sequenced in a study of spatial heterogeneity in lung cancer (dated by TCRdb to the late 2010s). The time point label on this specimen signifies: sample taken at primary tumor resection. TCR sequencing used whole RNA extracted from tumor and nontumor lung tissue, or from cryopreserved PBMC samples, without cell sorting. The library was generated by 5' RACE. This sample was sequenced with a NextSeq 500. TCRdb trimmed public reads at Q25 via fastp, called clones via MiXCR and kept in-frame beta chains. Rows are unified per CDR3 protein, each entry keeping the most common DNA and genes. The sample yields roughly 40,000 distinct CDR3 sequences; approximately 6.8% were counted once. Of the sample, about 45% falls within the top ten clones. The input for sequencing was PBMCs, taken at surgery. These receptors all come from a female donor with early-stage non-small cell lung cancer.

A word on this clonotype: A much larger clone lies one base from this, so it may be a read error. The chain employs TRBV6-2 or TRBV6-3 and TRBJ2-3, with D hard to call. Between the trimmed V and J ends, which lost 10 bases and 4 bases, there was a span of 18 bases. Germline V lookup: CDR1 MNHEY, CDR2 SVGEGT. The length of the CDR3 is 14 residues. CDR3 residues: CAIVLSSGADTQYF. CDR3 nucleotides: TGTGCCATCGTCCTCTCTTCTGGCGCAGATACGCAGTATTTT.

The rearrangement joins TRBV18 to TRBJ1-1; TRBD1 might be the D (6 bases). Germline V gene lookup returns CDR1 KGHSH and CDR2 LQKENI. V lost 4 bases and J lost 3, with 12 bases in between. The CDR3 consists of 14 residues. CDR3 bases: TGTGCCAGCTCACGACGCGCAGGGGACACTGAAGCTTTCTTT. It yields the protein CASSRRAGDTEAFF.

This clonotype was found a few times. The chain couples TRBV3-1 to TRBJ2-2; TRBD1 matches 9 bases. The germline gives CDR1 LGHDT, CDR2 YNNKEL (reference sequence). V dropped 5 bases and J dropped 3; count of bases not matched to a gene: 7. This CDR3 comprises 16 residues. The chain's CDR3 is CASSDPGQGYTGELFF. CDR3 bases: TGTGCCAGCAGCGACCCGGGACAGGGATACACCGGGGAGCTGTTTTTT.

This chain joins TRBV19 and TRBJ1-2; no clear D. V was cut by 2 bases and J by 8 bases, with 9 bases left in between. Germline CDR1 is LNHDA and CDR2 is SQIVND (reference sequence). The CDR3 length is 12 residues. Here the CDR3 DNA reads TGTGCCAGTAGTATACCCCTCTGGGGCTACACCTTC. Translated: CASSIPLWGYTF. Full variable domain (outside the CDR3, taken from reference TRBV19 and TRBJ1-2): DGGITQSPKYLFRKEGQNVTLSCEQNLNHDAMYWYRQDPGQGLRLIYYSQIVNDFQKGDIAEGYSVSREKKESFPLTVTSAQKNPTAFYLCASSIPLWGYTFGSGTRLTVV.

This clonotype was counted only a few times. This chain joins TRBV20-1 and TRBJ2-3; D not resolved. The CDR3 has 13 amino acids. Germline loops: CDR1 DFQATT, CDR2 SNEGSKA (reference sequence). The V end lost 6 bases, the J end lost 0 bases, and 10 bases lay between the germline ends. This CDR3 reads CSAPEDSTDTQYF. For the CDR3, the DNA is TGCAGTGCGCCTGAAGATAGCACAGATACGCAGTATTTT.

This clonotype was found many times. J is TRBJ1-1 and V is TRBV7-9; TRBD1 agrees at 9 bases. The CDR3 spans 14 residues. Germline V lookup: CDR1 SEHNR, CDR2 FQNEAQ (reference sequence). Trimming at V came to 2 bases and at J to 4 bases, leaving 2 bases not matched to a gene. The CDR3 sequence is CASSLTTGGTEAFF. In DNA form, the CDR3 reads TGTGCCAGCAGCTTAACGACAGGGGGCACTGAAGCTTTCTTT.

The J gene is TRBJ2-5, the V gene TRBV4-1; tentatively, D is TRBD1 or TRBD2 (6 bases each). CDR3 length equals 15 residues. The germline V gene encodes CDR1 MGHRA and CDR2 YSYEKL. Trimming left V 2 bases short and J 1 base short, with 11 bases between. In DNA form, the CDR3 reads TGCGCCAGCAGCCAATCGGGGGCCGGCCAAGAGACCCAGTACTTC. It encodes CASSQSGAGQETQYF.

At least ten counts were recorded for this clonotype. The V and J genes are TRBV6-5 and TRBJ1-3; D unclear. The CDR3 runs to 16 residues. V shed 0 bases and J shed 0 bases, with 9 bases lying between them. CDR1 MNHEY and CDR2 SVGAGI come from the germline V gene. The CDR3 DNA reads as TGTGCCAGCAGTTACTCGCCCAGGAGCTCTGGAAACACCATATATTTT. Its protein is CASSYSPRSSGNTIYF.

A single count supports this clonotype. Being one base from a much bigger clone, this may be a read error. This rearrangement joins TRBV6-2 or TRBV6-3 to TRBJ2-2; TRBD2 agrees at 9 bases. The CDR3 is 17 residues long. Germline V gene lookup returns CDR1 MNHEY and CDR2 SVGEGT. CDR3 in DNA: TGTGCCAGCAGTTACGCGCCGGGACTAGCTCGCGCCGGGGCGCTGTTTTTT. Its translation: CASSYAPGLARAGALFF.

V is TRBV12-3 or TRBV12-4 and J is TRBJ1-4; D is ambiguous. Trimming left V 1 base short and J 8 bases short, with 11 bases between. This CDR3 region has 14 residues. In DNA, the CDR3 is TGTGCCAGCAGTTTAGGCGGCACGAGAGAAAAACTGTTTTTT. Translation: CASSLGGTREKLFF.

V gene TRBV5-1 combines with J gene TRBJ2-1; D is uncertain. Germline V gene sequence: CDR1 SGHRS, CDR2 YFSETQ. V gave up 2 bases and J gave up 4 bases, with 16 bases separating them. The CDR3 spans 16 residues. CDR3 region: CASSLTQSESYNEQFF. Written as DNA, the CDR3 is TGCGCCAGCAGCTTAACACAGTCCGAATCGTACAATGAGCAGTTCTTC.

The sample holds a few counts of this clonotype. V gene TRBV2 combines with J gene TRBJ2-5; D gene unclear. The CDR3 runs 14 residues. Trimming cost V 1 base and J 4 bases, with 10 bases left between them. Germline values: CDR1 SNHLY, CDR2 FYNNEI. The DNA for the CDR3 is TGTGCCAGCAGTGAAGTTTCCCCTCTAGAGACCCAGTACTTC. Protein: CASSEVSPLETQYF.

This clonotype occurred a few times. This sequence joins TRBV5-1 and TRBJ2-2; D perhaps matches TRBD2 (5 bases). The CDR3 spans 15 residues. V was shortened by 1 base and J by 4 bases, with 11 bases between the two germline ends. CDR1 and CDR2 (germline): SGHRS, YFSETQ. The CDR3 DNA reads TGCGCCAGCAGCTTGCCGGGTGCGGGCACCGGGGAGCTGTTTTTT. It codes for CASSLPGAGTGELFF.

This clonotype came up many times. The chain uses TRBV7-9 and TRBJ2-5, with 11 bases lining up with TRBD1. V was clipped by 4 bases and J by 4 bases; unmatched bases: 2. Germline CDR1 is SEHNR and CDR2 is FQNEAQ (reference sequence). The CDR3 totals 14 residues. This CDR3 is CASSSGTGGETQYF. The CDR3 bases are TGTGCCAGCAGCTCTGGGACAGGGGGAGAGACCCAGTACTTC.

The table lists this clonotype with many counts. As DNA, the CDR3 is TGCGCCAGCAGCTTGGAGGGGGTAAGCTACGAGCAGTACTTC. Translation gives CASSLEGVSYEQYF. This chain links TRBV5-1 with TRBJ2-7, with D tentatively TRBD1 (6 bases). The CDR3 has 14 amino acids. Per germline, CDR1 SGHRS and CDR2 YFSETQ. The germline V and J ends were trimmed by 0 bases and 3 bases, with 10 bases remaining between them.

This clonotype showed up just a few times. V gene TRBV6-5 combines with J gene TRBJ2-5, with 7 bases lining up with TRBD1. In germline, CDR1 is MNHEY, CDR2 SVGAGI. The V gene end was trimmed by 2 bases and the J gene end by 4 bases; junction bases not matched to a gene: 4. The CDR3 length is 14 residues. This CDR3 reads CASSYLDRAETQYF. CDR3 nucleotides: TGTGCCAGCAGTTACCTTGACAGGGCAGAGACCCAGTACTTC.

This clonotype was counted ten times or more. This sequence joins TRBV6-5 and TRBJ1-1; D is unresolved. This CDR3 has 13 amino acids. With 6 bases removed from V and 4 bases from J, the gap between germline ends came to 12 bases. Germline loops: CDR1 MNHEY, CDR2 SVGAGI. CDR3 in DNA: TGTGCCAGCAGCCAAAGGGAGGGCACTGAAGCTTTCTTT. Protein: CASSQREGTEAFF.

The chain links TRBV7-2 to TRBJ1-1, with unresolved D. The CDR3 is 14 residues long. The V gene lost 4 bases and the J gene lost 0 bases, with 9 bases spanning the gap. Per germline, CDR1 SGHTA and CDR2 FQGNSA. CDR3 protein: CASSSQVMNTEAFF. The CDR3 coding sequence is TGTGCCAGCAGCTCGCAGGTTATGAACACTGAAGCTTTCTTT.

This clonotype was counted many times. The rearrangement joins TRBV12-3 or TRBV12-4 to TRBJ1-1; D call uncertain. The CDR3 totals 14 residues. V was cut by 4 bases and J by 1 base, with 10 bases left in between. Here the CDR3 reads CASSSLDKNTEAFF. The CDR3 DNA follows: TGTGCCAGCAGTTCCCTTGACAAGAACACTGAAGCTTTCTTT.

In its sample, this clonotype was seen a few times. The CDR3 sequence is CASSETGYGYTF. DNA of the CDR3: TGTGCCAGCAGCGAGACAGGGTACGGCTACACCTTC. The rearrangement uses TRBV7-3 and TRBJ1-2; 7 positions match TRBD1. The CDR3 has 12 amino acids. Losses at the gene ends were 5 bases for V and 8 bases for J; bases not matched to a gene: 5. Germline V gene data show CDR1 as SGHTA and CDR2 as FQGTGA. The full variable domain, in which reference TRBV7-3 and TRBJ1-2 provide the parts outside the CDR3, is GAGVSQTPSNKVTEKGKYVELRCDPISGHTALYWYRQSLGQGPEFLIYFQGTGAADDSGLPNDRFFAVRPEGSVSTLKIQRTERGDSAVYLCASSETGYGYTFGSGTRLTVV.

There are a few counts of this clonotype. The chain employs TRBV10-3 and TRBJ2-7; D not resolved. Between the trimmed V and J ends, which lost 10 bases and 4 bases, there was a span of 11 bases. CDR3 size: 11 residues. CDR1 and CDR2 (germline): ENHRY, SYGVKD. The CDR3, as DNA: TGTGCCACCATGAAGGGTTACGAGCAGTACTTC. Translating it yields CATMKGYEQYF.

This clonotype was seen only a few times. The chain recombines TRBV28 with TRBJ1-2, with TRBD1 as a possible D gene (5 bases). With 11 bases removed from V and 0 bases from J, the gap between germline ends came to 7 bases. The V gene's germline CDR1 is MDHEN and CDR2 SYDVKM. The CDR3 runs 11 residues. The CDR3 bases are TGTGCCGGAGGGGCTAACTATGGCTACACCTTC. Translation gives CAGGANYGYTF.